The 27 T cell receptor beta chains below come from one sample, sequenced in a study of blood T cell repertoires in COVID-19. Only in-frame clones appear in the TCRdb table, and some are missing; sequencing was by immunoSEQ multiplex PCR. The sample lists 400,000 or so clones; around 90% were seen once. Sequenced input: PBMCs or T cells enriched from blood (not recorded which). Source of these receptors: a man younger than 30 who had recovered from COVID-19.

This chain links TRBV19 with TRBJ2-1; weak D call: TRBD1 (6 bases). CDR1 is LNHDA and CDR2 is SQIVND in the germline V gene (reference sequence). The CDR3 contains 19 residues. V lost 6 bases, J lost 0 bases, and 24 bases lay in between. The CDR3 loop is CASSPSMARRGSSYNEQFF. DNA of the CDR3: TGTGCCAGTAGCCCTAGTATGGCGCGTAGGGGGAGCTCCTACAATGAGCAGTTCTTC.

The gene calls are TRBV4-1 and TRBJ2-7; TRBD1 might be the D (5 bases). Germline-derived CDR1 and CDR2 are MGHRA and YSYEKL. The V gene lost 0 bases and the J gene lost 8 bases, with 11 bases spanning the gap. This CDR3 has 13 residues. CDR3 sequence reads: CASSQEVGPQQYF. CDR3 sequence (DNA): TGCGCCAGCAGCCAAGAGGTGGGGCCTCAGCAGTACTTC.

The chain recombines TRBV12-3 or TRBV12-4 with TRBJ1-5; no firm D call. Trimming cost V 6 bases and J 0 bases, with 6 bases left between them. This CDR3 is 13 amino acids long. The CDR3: CASSQFSNQPQHF. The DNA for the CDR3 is TGTGCCAGCAGCCAGTTTAGCAATCAGCCCCAGCATTTT.

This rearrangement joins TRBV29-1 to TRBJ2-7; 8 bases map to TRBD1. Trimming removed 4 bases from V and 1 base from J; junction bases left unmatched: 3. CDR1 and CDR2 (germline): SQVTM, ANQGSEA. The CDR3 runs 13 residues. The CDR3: CSVGTGWSYEQYF. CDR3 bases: TGCAGCGTTGGGACAGGGTGGTCCTACGAGCAGTACTTC.

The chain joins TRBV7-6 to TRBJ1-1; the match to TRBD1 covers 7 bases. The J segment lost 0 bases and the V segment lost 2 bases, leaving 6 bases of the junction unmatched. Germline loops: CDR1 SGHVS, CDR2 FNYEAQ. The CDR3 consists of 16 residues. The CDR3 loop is CASSLKPGGMNTEAFF. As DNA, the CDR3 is TGTGCCAGCAGCTTAAAGCCAGGGGGGATGAACACTGAAGCTTTCTTT.

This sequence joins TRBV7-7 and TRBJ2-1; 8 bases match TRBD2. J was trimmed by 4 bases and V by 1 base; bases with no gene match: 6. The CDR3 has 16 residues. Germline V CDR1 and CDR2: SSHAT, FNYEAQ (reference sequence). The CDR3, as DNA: TGTGCCAGCAGCTTAGTAGGTACTAGCGGTTACAATGAGCAGTTCTTC. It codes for CASSLVGTSGYNEQFF. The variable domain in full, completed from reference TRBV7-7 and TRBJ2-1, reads GAGVSQSPRYKVTKRGQDVTLRCDPISSHATLYWYQQALGQGPEFLTYFNYEAQPDKSGLPSDRFSAERPEGSISTLTIQRTEQRDSAMYRCASSLVGTSGYNEQFFGPGTRLTVL.

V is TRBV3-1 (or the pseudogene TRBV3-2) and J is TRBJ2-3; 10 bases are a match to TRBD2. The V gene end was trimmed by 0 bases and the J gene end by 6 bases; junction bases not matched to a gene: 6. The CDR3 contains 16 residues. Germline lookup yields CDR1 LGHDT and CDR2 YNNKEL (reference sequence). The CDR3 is CASSQDLASGSDTQYF. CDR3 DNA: TGTGCCAGCAGCCAAGATCTGGCTAGCGGGAGTGATACGCAGTATTTT.

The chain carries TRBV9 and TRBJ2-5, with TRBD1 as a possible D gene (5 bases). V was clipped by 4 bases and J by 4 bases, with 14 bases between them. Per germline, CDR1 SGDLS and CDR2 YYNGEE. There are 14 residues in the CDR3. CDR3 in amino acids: CASSNPGLGETQYF. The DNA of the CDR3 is TGTGCCAGCAGCAACCCAGGGTTGGGAGAGACCCAGTACTTC.

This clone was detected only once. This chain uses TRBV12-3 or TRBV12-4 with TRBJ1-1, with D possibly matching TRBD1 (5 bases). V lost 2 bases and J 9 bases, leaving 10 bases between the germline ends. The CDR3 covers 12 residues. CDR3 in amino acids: CASSLIQGQAFF. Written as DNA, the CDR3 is TGTGCCAGCAGTTTAATCCAGGGCCAAGCTTTCTTT.

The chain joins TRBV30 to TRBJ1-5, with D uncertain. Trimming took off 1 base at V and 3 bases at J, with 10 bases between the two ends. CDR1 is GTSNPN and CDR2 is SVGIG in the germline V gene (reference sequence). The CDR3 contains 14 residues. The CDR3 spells CAWSGVGLNQPQHF. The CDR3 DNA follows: TGTGCCTGGAGTGGGGTAGGACTCAATCAGCCCCAGCATTTT.

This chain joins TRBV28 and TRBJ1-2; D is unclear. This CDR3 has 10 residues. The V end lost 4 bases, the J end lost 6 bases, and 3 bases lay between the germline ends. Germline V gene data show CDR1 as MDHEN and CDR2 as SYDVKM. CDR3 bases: TGTGCCAGCAGTTCTCATGGCTACACCTTC. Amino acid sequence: CASSSHGYTF.

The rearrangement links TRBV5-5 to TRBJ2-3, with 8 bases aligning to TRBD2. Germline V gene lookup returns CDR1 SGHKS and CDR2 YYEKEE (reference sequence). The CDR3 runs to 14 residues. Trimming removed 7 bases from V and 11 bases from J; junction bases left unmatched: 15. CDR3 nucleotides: TGTGCCAGCGACCGGACTAGCAGGGAGGGGGGGCAGTATTTT. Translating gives CASDRTSREGGQYF. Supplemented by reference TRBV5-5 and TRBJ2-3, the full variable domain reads DAGVTQSPTHLIKTRGQQVTLRCSPISGHKSVSWYQQVLGQGPQFIFQYYEKEERGRGNFPDRFSARQFPNYSSELNVNALLLGDSALYLCASDRTSREGGQYFGPGTRLTVL.

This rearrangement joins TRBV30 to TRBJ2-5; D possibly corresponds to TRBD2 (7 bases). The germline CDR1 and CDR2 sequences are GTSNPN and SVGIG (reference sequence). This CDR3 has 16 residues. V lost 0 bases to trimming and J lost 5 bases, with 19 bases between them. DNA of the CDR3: TGTGCCTGGAGTGTTTCTAGATGGGGGGGGCCGGAGACCCAGTACTTC. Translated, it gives CAWSVSRWGGPETQYF. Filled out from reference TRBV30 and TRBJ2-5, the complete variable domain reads SQTIHQWPATLVQPVGSPLSLECTVEGTSNPNLYWYRQAAGRGLQLLFYSVGIGQISSEVPQNLSASRPQDRQFILSSKKLLLSDSGFYLCAWSVSRWGGPETQYFGPGTRLLVL.

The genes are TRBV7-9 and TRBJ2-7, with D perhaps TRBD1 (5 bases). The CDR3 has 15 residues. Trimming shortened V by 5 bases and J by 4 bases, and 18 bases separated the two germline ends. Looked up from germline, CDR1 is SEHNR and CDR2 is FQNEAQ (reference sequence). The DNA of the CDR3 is TGTGCCAGCAGCGCAGGACATTCTACACCTTACGAGCAGTACTTC. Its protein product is CASSAGHSTPYEQYF.

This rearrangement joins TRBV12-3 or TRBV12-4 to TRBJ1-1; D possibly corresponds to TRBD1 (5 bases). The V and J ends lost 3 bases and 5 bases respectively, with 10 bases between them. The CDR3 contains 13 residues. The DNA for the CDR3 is TGTGCCAGCAGTTTTCGGCAGGGAACTGAAGCTTTCTTT. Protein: CASSFRQGTEAFF.

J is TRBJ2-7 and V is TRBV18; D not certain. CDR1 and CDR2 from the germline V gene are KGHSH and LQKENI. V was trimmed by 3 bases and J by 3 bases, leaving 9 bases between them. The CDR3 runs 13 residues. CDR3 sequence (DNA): TGTGCCAGCTCACCCCAAAGCATCTACGAGCAGTACTTC. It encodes CASSPQSIYEQYF.

The CDR3 nucleotides read TGTGCCAGCAGGCGGAATTACAGGGAACTGAACACTGAAGCTTTCTTT. Encoded protein: CASRRNYRELNTEAFF. This chain links TRBV28 with TRBJ1-1; tentatively, D is TRBD1 (6 bases). The CDR3 loop spans 16 amino acids. Germline-derived CDR1 and CDR2 are MDHEN and SYDVKM. Trimming removed 6 bases from V and 0 bases from J, with 17 bases in between.

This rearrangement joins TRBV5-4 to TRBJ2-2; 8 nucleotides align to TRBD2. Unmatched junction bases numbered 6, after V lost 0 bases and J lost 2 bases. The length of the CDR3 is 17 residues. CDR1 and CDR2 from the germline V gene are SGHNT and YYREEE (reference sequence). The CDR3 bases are TGTGCCAGCAGCTTGGGGGGAGCGGGAGCAAACACCGGGGAGCTGTTTTTT. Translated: CASSLGGAGANTGELFF.

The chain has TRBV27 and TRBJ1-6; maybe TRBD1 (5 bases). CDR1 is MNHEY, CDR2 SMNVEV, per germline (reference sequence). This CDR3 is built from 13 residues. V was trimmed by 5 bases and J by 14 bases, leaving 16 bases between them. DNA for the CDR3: TGTGCCAGCAGTCCTCAGGGTTTACCGGCCCTCCACTTT. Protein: CASSPQGLPALHF.

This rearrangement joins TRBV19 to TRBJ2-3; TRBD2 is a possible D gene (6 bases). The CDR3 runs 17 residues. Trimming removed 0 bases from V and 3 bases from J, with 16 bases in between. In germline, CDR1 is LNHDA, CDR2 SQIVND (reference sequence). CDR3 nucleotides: TGTGCCAGTAGTATAGATTCGCGGGGAGGAGTGACAGATACGCAGTATTTT. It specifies CASSIDSRGGVTDTQYF.

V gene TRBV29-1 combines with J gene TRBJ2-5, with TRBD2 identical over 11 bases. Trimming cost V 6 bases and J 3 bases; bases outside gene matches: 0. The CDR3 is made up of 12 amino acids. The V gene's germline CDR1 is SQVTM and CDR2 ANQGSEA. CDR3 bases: TGCAGCGTACTAGCGGGAGAAGAGACCCAGTACTTC. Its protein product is CSVLAGEETQYF.

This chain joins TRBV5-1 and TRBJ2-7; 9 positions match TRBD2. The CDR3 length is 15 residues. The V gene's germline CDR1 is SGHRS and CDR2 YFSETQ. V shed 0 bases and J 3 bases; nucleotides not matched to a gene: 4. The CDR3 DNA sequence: TGCGCCAGCAGCTTGGGGCTAGCGGGGAACTACGAGCAGTACTTC. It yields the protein CASSLGLAGNYEQYF.

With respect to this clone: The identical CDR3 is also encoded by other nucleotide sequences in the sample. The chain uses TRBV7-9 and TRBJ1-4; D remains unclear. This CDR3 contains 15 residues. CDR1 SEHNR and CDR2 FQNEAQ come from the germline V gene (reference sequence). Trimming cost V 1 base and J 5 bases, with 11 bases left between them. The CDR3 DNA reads TGTGCCAGCAGCTTAGGGCAGGCCTACAATGAAAAACTGTTTTTT. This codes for CASSLGQAYNEKLFF.

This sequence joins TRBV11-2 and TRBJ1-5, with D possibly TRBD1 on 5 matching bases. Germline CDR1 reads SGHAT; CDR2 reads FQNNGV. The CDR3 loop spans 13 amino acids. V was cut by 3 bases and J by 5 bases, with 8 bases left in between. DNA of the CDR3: TGTGCCAGCAGCTTTGCACAGGATCAGCCCCAGCATTTT. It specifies CASSFAQDQPQHF.

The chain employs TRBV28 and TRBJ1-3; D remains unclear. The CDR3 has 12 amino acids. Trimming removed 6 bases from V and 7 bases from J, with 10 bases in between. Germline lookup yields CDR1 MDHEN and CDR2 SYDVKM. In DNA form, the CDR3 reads TGTGCCAGCAGGCACGGGTGGAACACCATATATTTT. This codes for CASRHGWNTIYF.

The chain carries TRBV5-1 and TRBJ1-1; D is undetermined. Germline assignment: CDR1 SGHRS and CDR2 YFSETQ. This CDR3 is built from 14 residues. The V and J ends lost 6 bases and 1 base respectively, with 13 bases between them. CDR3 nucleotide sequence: TGCGCCAGCACCCAAGAAACGGGGAACACTGAAGCTTTCTTT. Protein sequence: CASTQETGNTEAFF.

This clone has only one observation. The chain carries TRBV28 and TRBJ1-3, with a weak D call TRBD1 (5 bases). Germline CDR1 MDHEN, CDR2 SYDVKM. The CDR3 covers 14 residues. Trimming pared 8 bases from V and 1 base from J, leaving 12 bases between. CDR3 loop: CASLDSLSGNTIYF. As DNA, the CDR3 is TGTGCCAGCCTCGACAGTTTATCTGGAAACACCATATATTTT.